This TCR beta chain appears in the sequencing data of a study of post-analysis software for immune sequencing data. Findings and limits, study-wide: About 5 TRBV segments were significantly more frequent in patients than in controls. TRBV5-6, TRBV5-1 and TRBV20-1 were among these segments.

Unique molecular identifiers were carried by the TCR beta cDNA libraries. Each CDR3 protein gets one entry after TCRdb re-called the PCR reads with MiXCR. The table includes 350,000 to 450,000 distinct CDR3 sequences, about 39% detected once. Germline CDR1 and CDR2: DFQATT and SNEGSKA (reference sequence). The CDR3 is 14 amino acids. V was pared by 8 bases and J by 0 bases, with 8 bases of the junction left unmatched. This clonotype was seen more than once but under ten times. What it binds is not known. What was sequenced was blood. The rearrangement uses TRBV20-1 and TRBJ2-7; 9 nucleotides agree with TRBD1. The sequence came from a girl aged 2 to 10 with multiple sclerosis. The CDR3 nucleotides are TGCAGTAGAAAGGGGGACAGGGACTCCTACGAGCAGTACTTC. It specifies CSRKGDRDSYEQYF.